The 30 T cell receptor beta chains reported below all come from one sample, sequenced in a study of blood T cells in healthy people across ages. With a J-beta primer mix and a sample-barcoded 5' primer, a second PCR ran roughly 6 to 11 cycles. TCRdb fed the 5' RACE reads into MiXCR, producing one record per CDR3 protein. The data contain a few hundred thousand distinct CDR3 sequences, 45% to 65% of them singletons. Source material: blood. Source of these receptors: a man in his sixties in good health.

V usage is TRBV20-1 and J usage is TRBJ1-2; D possibly corresponds to TRBD1 (6 bases). Deletions cut 6 bases from V and 2 bases from J, with 13 bases between. This CDR3 has 13 amino acids. Germline V gives CDR1 DFQATT, CDR2 SNEGSKA (reference sequence). The DNA of the CDR3 is TGCAGTGCCCTCGGACAGTCGAACTATGGCTACACCTTC. This translates into CSALGQSNYGYTF.

The chain employs TRBV20-1 and TRBJ2-5; perhaps TRBD1 as D (6 bases). The ends were cut back, 3 bases at V and 4 bases at J, with 15 bases in the middle. Germline V gene data show CDR1 as DFQATT and CDR2 as SNEGSKA (reference sequence). The CDR3 sequence is 14 residues long. CDR3 nucleotide sequence: TGCAGTGCTAGGGGCCAGGGGAGACGAGAGACCCAGTACTTC. It encodes CSARGQGRRETQYF.

This clonotype came up a few times. The chain couples TRBV6-2 or TRBV6-3 to TRBJ2-7; unclear D gene. The germline V gene encodes CDR1 MNHEY and CDR2 SVGEGT. V shed 5 bases and J shed 1 base, with 9 bases lying between them. There are 13 residues in the CDR3. As DNA, the CDR3 is TGTGCCAGCAGTACTACGGCATCCTACGAGCAGTACTTC. Translation: CASSTTASYEQYF.

In DNA, the CDR3 is TGCAGCGTTGAATTTCGGGGGGGCACAGATACGCAGTATTTT. Its translation: CSVEFRGGTDTQYF. The rearrangement joins TRBV29-1 to TRBJ2-3; 7 nucleotides agree with TRBD2. Germline loops: CDR1 SQVTM, CDR2 ANQGSEA. V shed 2 bases, J shed 1 base, and the junction held 3 bases outside the gene matches. The CDR3 loop spans 14 amino acids.

CDR3 DNA sequence: TGCAGTGCCCCCGAGTGGGGGGAGGGAGGAGAGACCCAGTACTTC. Protein product: CSAPEWGEGGETQYF. V gene TRBV20-1 combines with J gene TRBJ2-7, with 7 nucleotides matching TRBD2. TRBJ2-5 matches the DNA end more closely, so the J call is doubtful. The CDR3 consists of 15 residues. From germline, CDR1 is DFQATT and CDR2 SNEGSKA (reference sequence).

The V call is TRBV7-9, the J call TRBJ2-5; D is possibly TRBD2 (5 bases). CDR1 is SEHNR and CDR2 is FQNEAQ in the germline V gene (reference sequence). This CDR3 has 13 residues. Trimming shortened V by 1 base and J by 12 bases, and 15 bases separated the two germline ends. CDR3 sequence reads: CASSLVRVEREYF. The CDR3 nucleotides read TGTGCCAGCAGCTTAGTTCGGGTGGAGAGGGAGTACTTC.

This clonotype appeared a few times. CDR3 nucleotide sequence: TGTGCCAGCAGCCAAAGGCGGGGGGGCTCCTACAATGAGCAGTACTTC. This codes for CASSQRRGGSYNEQYF. The chain couples TRBV4-2 to TRBJ2-1; 9 bases map to TRBD2. The tail of the sequence fits TRBJ2-7 better, so the J call may be wrong. Germline V CDR1 and CDR2: LGHNA, YNFKEQ. The CDR3 contains 16 residues.

For the CDR3, the DNA is TGTGCCAGCAGTTACTCGAGCTTAGGTGAGCAGTTCTTC. It specifies CASSYSSLGEQFF. The genes are TRBV6-2 or TRBV6-3 and TRBJ2-1; D call uncertain. The CDR3 totals 13 residues. Germline CDR1 MNHEY, CDR2 SVGEGT. The ends were cut back, 0 bases at V and 9 bases at J, with 9 bases in the middle.

This chain connects TRBV5-5 to TRBJ1-4; 9 nucleotides align to TRBD1. The germline V gene encodes CDR1 SGHKS and CDR2 YYEKEE (reference sequence). The CDR3 is 20 residues long. With 3 bases clipped from V and 0 bases from J, the junction kept 15 bases outside the gene matches. CDR3 sequence (DNA): TGTGCCAGCAGCTCTGTCCACCGGGACAGGGTTTTAGCAACTAATGAAAAACTGTTTTTT. This sequence encodes CASSSVHRDRVLATNEKLFF. Supplemented by reference TRBV5-5 and TRBJ1-4, the full variable domain reads DAGVTQSPTHLIKTRGQQVTLRCSPISGHKSVSWYQQVLGQGPQFIFQYYEKEERGRGNFPDRFSARQFPNYSSELNVNALLLGDSALYLCASSSVHRDRVLATNEKLFFGSGTQLSVL.

This clonotype came up a few times. The chain carries TRBV6-1 and TRBJ2-3; 7 positions match TRBD1. The CDR3 runs to 13 residues. The V gene's germline CDR1 is MNHNS and CDR2 SASEGT. Unmatched junction bases numbered 9, after V lost 11 bases and J lost 4 bases. The CDR3 region is CAAGGYDSDTQYF. CDR3 DNA sequence: TGTGCCGCAGGGGGTTATGACTCAGATACGCAGTATTTT.

The chain links TRBV14 to TRBJ2-1; tentatively, D is TRBD2 (6 bases). The CDR3 has 16 amino acids. Germline CDR1 SGHDN, CDR2 FVKESK. Between the trimmed V and J ends, which lost 2 bases and 8 bases, there was a span of 19 bases. In nucleotides, the CDR3 is TGTGCCAGCAGCCAACAACTAGCCTCTCAGGGAGATGAGCAGTTCTTC. It yields the protein CASSQQLASQGDEQFF.

The chain links TRBV20-1 to TRBJ1-2; D unresolved. In germline, CDR1 is DFQATT, CDR2 SNEGSKA (reference sequence). V was shortened by 7 bases and J by 1 base, with 10 bases between the two germline ends. CDR3 length: 12 residues. CDR3 sequence (DNA): TGCAGTGTATCTGGGGTTAACTATGGCTACACCTTC. This sequence encodes CSVSGVNYGYTF.

V gene TRBV13 combines with J gene TRBJ2-4; D remains unclear. Per germline, CDR1 PRHDT and CDR2 FYEKMQ (reference sequence). The CDR3 loop spans 15 amino acids. The V and J ends lost 5 bases and 3 bases respectively, with 14 bases between them. The CDR3 reads CASSPTPGGKNIQYF. The CDR3 DNA sequence: TGTGCCAGCAGCCCCACCCCGGGTGGCAAAAACATTCAGTACTTC. The full variable domain, in which reference TRBV13 and TRBJ2-4 provide the parts outside the CDR3, is AAGVIQSPRHLIKEKRETATLKCYPIPRHDTVYWYQQGPGQDPQFLISFYEKMQSDKGSIPDRFSAQQFSDYHSELNMSSLELGDSALYFCASSPTPGGKNIQYFGAGTRLSVL.

A note on this clonotype: With a much larger clone just one base away, this may be a read error. The genes are TRBV20-1 and TRBJ2-4, with D perhaps assigned TRBD1 or TRBD2 (5 bases each). V lost 0 bases, J lost 3 bases, and 15 bases lay in between. The CDR3 has 16 amino acids. CDR1 and CDR2 (germline): DFQATT, SNEGSKA (reference sequence). CDR3 sequence (DNA): TGCAGTGCTAGAGATCTAAGGGGAGCTGACAAAAACATTCAGTACTTC. Its protein is CSARDLRGADKNIQYF.

This clonotype was seen only once. This chain links TRBV12-3 or TRBV12-4 with TRBJ2-4; 9 nucleotides line up with TRBD1. The CDR3 contains 15 residues. Losses at the gene ends were 5 bases for V and 6 bases for J; bases not matched to a gene: 8. As DNA, the CDR3 is TGTGCCAGCAGTAGAACCGACAGGGGGGGAAACATTCAGTACTTC. Amino acids: CASSRTDRGGNIQYF.

The chain is built from TRBV20-1 and TRBJ2-1; tentative D call: TRBD2 (6 bases). Trimming shortened V by 3 bases and J by 8 bases, and 17 bases separated the two germline ends. The CDR3 spans 14 residues. Germline V CDR1 and CDR2: DFQATT, SNEGSKA (reference sequence). CDR3 sequence (DNA): TGCAGTGCTAGCCCCAGCGGGTCTAGCCATGAGCAGTTCTTC. It yields the protein CSASPSGSSHEQFF.

This clonotype was counted only a few times. The chain uses TRBV29-1 and TRBJ2-7, with D tentatively TRBD1 or TRBD2 (6 bases each). Germline V gene data show CDR1 as SQVTM and CDR2 as ANQGSEA. V lost 6 bases to trimming and J lost 3 bases, with 21 bases between them. There are 15 residues in the CDR3. The CDR3 is CSVTRRRGANYEQYF. CDR3 nucleotide sequence: TGCAGCGTAACGAGAAGGAGGGGGGCGAACTACGAGCAGTACTTC.

The chain couples TRBV7-9 to TRBJ2-7, with D unclear. This CDR3 is 13 amino acids long. V lost 1 base to trimming and J lost 5 bases, with 9 bases between them. The germline gives CDR1 SEHNR, CDR2 FQNEAQ (reference sequence). CDR3 region: CASSLGSRNEQYF. CDR3 nucleotide sequence: TGTGCCAGCAGCTTAGGTAGCAGAAACGAGCAGTACTTC.

This clonotype was seen more than once but under ten times. The V call is TRBV20-1, the J call TRBJ1-2; weak D call: TRBD1 (6 bases). Per germline, CDR1 DFQATT and CDR2 SNEGSKA (reference sequence). Trimming left V 6 bases short and J 4 bases short, with 15 bases between. The CDR3 runs 13 residues. The CDR3 region has the DNA TGCAGTGCCCCAATGGGGGCATTCTATGGCTACACCTTC. Translation: CSAPMGAFYGYTF.

This chain joins TRBV5-1 and TRBJ2-7; 8 nucleotides match TRBD1. The J call is doubtful: the DNA matches TRBJ2-5 better. The V gene's germline CDR1 is SGHRS and CDR2 YFSETQ. The CDR3 has 13 residues. The chain's CDR3 is CASSPYRGETQYF. As DNA, the CDR3 is TGCGCCAGCAGCCCATACAGGGGGGAGACCCAGTACTTC.

There are a few counts of this clonotype. The J gene is TRBJ2-4, the V gene TRBV5-1; 7 positions match TRBD1. Gene TRBJ2-7 matches the end of the DNA better, so the J call may be wrong. Per the germline V gene, CDR1 is SGHRS and CDR2 is YFSETQ. This CDR3 region has 12 residues. CDR3 nucleotide sequence: TGCGCCAGCAGCCAGACAGGGACCGAGCAGTACTTC. Amino acids: CASSQTGTEQYF.

The CDR3 coding sequence is TGCGCCAGCAGCCCGAGTGTGGGAGTATCCTACGAGCAGTACTTC. As protein: CASSPSVGVSYEQYF. The rearrangement joins TRBV5-1 to TRBJ2-7, with a tentative D call TRBD2 (5 bases). Looked up from germline, CDR1 is SGHRS and CDR2 is YFSETQ. CDR3 size: 15 residues. Trimming shortened V by 4 bases and J by 1 base, and 15 bases separated the two germline ends.

This sequence joins TRBV20-1 and TRBJ2-5; D gene ambiguous. The V and J ends lost 4 bases and 3 bases respectively, with 12 bases between them. Germline V gives CDR1 DFQATT, CDR2 SNEGSKA (reference sequence). This CDR3 comprises 13 residues. The CDR3: CSAMGWTKETQYF. The CDR3 DNA is TGCAGTGCTATGGGGTGGACCAAAGAGACCCAGTACTTC.

This chain joins TRBV7-2 and TRBJ2-7; weak D call: TRBD2 (5 bases). Germline V lookup: CDR1 SGHTA, CDR2 FQGNSA. V gave up 5 bases and J gave up 0 bases, with 11 bases separating them. This CDR3 is built from 14 residues. The CDR3, as DNA: TGTGCCAGCAGCGTAGGTGGGAGCTCCTACGAGCAGTACTTC. Encoded protein: CASSVGGSSYEQYF.

The chain employs TRBV4-2 and TRBJ2-7; maybe TRBD2 (5 bases). CDR1 is LGHNA, CDR2 YNFKEQ, per germline. This CDR3 has 13 residues. The V end lost 4 bases, the J end lost 1 base, and 8 bases lay between the germline ends. The CDR3 is CASSLPGSYEQYF. The CDR3 coding sequence is TGTGCCAGCAGCCTCCCGGGGTCCTACGAGCAGTACTTC.

Turning to this clonotype: Just one base apart from a much larger clone, this may be a read error. The genes are TRBV5-1 and TRBJ2-3, with D tentatively TRBD2 (7 bases). Germline-derived CDR1 and CDR2 are SGHRS and YFSETQ. The CDR3 contains 15 residues. Trimming pared 3 bases from V and 8 bases from J, leaving 19 bases between. The CDR3 loop reads CASSWGASGEGTQYF. CDR3 coding DNA: TGCGCCAGCAGCTGGGGGGCTAGCGGAGAGGGTACGCAGTATTTT.

The chain combines TRBV29-1 with TRBJ2-5; D ambiguous. Germline-derived CDR1 and CDR2 are SQVTM and ANQGSEA. V lost 7 bases and J 1 base, leaving 7 bases between the germline ends. The CDR3 is 11 residues long. The CDR3 protein is CSAAPQETQYF. For the CDR3, the DNA is TGCAGCGCAGCCCCCCAAGAGACCCAGTACTTC.

In this sample, this clonotype turned up many times. The chain carries TRBV11-2 and TRBJ2-5; 8 bases are shared with TRBD2. Germline CDR1 and CDR2: SGHAT and FQNNGV. Trimming at V came to 2 bases and at J to 4 bases, leaving 9 bases not matched to a gene. The CDR3 totals 16 residues. CDR3 in amino acids: CASSLKTGGLGETQYF. In nucleotides, the CDR3 is TGTGCCAGCAGCTTAAAAACGGGGGGGCTTGGAGAGACCCAGTACTTC.

The chain couples TRBV20-1 to TRBJ1-2; 7 bases fit TRBD1. The V gene's germline CDR1 is DFQATT and CDR2 SNEGSKA (reference sequence). V gave up 6 bases and J gave up 7 bases; unmatched junction bases: 8. The CDR3 extends over 12 amino acids. This CDR3 reads CSALRGIGGYTF. DNA of the CDR3: TGCAGTGCCCTCAGGGGGATTGGTGGCTACACCTTC.

The genes are TRBV27 and TRBJ1-6; the D gene is possibly TRBD1 (5 bases). The CDR3 length is 17 residues. CDR1 and CDR2 (germline): MNHEY, SMNVEV (reference sequence). V gave up 3 bases and J gave up 0 bases, with 12 bases separating them. The DNA for the CDR3 is TGTGCCAGCAGTTTCCGACAGAGGAGCTCCTATAATTCACCCCTCCACTTT. This codes for CASSFRQRSSYNSPLHF.